This T cell receptor beta chain was observed in a study of beta chain features in type 1 diabetes. The authors reverse transcribed all of the isolated RNA, so sequencing captured expressed TCRB transcripts. Sequencing was performed with immunoSEQ multiplex PCR; in TCRdb, only in-frame clones are kept and a portion is missing. The repertoire includes about 900,000 clones, roughly 15% of them detected once, and around 0.02% sits in the top ten. Each population that was sorted was more than 98% pure. Germline CDR1 SGHTA, CDR2 FQGNSA. This CDR3 is built from 11 residues. Trimming removed 6 bases at V and 9 bases at J, with 10 bases between. Study outcomes and limitations: TCRB CDR3s were moderately but significantly shorter in Type 1 diabetes patients in all four CD4+ subsets.

As regards this clone: Antigen: not known.

The sample comprised naive CD4+ T cells from blood. The gene calls are TRBV7-2 and TRBJ2-3; D not certain. This sequence was found in a woman younger than 30 in good health. DNA of the CDR3: TGTGCCAGCAGTTCTGGAGAGACGCAGTATTTT. This gives the protein CASSSGETQYF. The full variable domain, in which reference TRBV7-2 and TRBJ2-3 provide the parts outside the CDR3, is GAGVSQSPSNKVTEKGKDVELRCDPISGHTALYWYRQSLGQGLEFLIYFQGNSAPDKSGLPSDRFSAERTGGSVSTLTIQRTQQEDSAVYLCASSSGETQYFGPGTRLTVL.